Listed below are T cell receptor beta chains from one sample, sequenced in a study of shared clonotypes between healthy human individuals. The assay was immunoSEQ multiplex PCR, and TCRdb's table has in-frame clones only and misses some. The data hold over 2,000,000 clones, with just under 95% observed a single time. The sample comprised naive CD8+ T cells from PBMCs. The receptors here all came from a man between 18 and 35 years old in good health. Some clones in this sample may be carry-over from other donors' samples. The CDR3 runs from the conserved cysteine through the conserved F or W. The D gene is left open where the match is weak. The size entry is marked missing in some rows and otherwise reads once, few, many or a size class.

D: TRBD1; V: TRBV28; J: TRBJ1-2; size: .; DNA: TGTGCCAGCAGCCCGGGACAGGGCTTTGACTATGGCTACACCTTC; CDR3: CASSPGQGFDYGYTF
D: .; V: TRBV16; J: TRBJ2-7; size: .; DNA: TGTGCCAGTCGAGGGGGGTCTTCGTCCGAGCAGTACTTC; CDR3: CASRGGSSSEQYF
D: TRBD1; V: TRBV6-6; J: TRBJ1-2; size: .; DNA: TGTGCCAGCAGTTACGCGGGACAGGGCCCTAACTATGGCTACACCTTC; CDR3: CASSYAGQGPNYGYTF
D: .; V: TRBV7-8; J: TRBJ2-5; size: .; DNA: TGTGCCAGCAGCTTAGAGCCTGAAGGGGGAGAGACCCAGTACTTC; CDR3: CASSLEPEGGETQYF
D: .; V: TRBV6-6; J: TRBJ2-7; size: .; DNA: TGTGCCAGCAGTTACGAAGGGAGTACCTACGAGCAGTACTTC; CDR3: CASSYEGSTYEQYF
D: .; V: TRBV28; J: TRBJ2-1; size: .; DNA: TGTGCCAGCAGTTGGGGAGAGGTAACCTACAATGAGCAGTTCTTC; CDR3: CASSWGEVTYNEQFF
D: TRBD1; V: TRBV5-6; J: TRBJ2-7; size: .; DNA: TGTGCCAGCAGCCTGAAGGGGGCAATAAAGTCCTACGAGCAGTACTTC; CDR3: CASSLKGAIKSYEQYF
D: TRBD2; V: TRBV28; J: TRBJ2-3; size: once; DNA: TGTGCCAGCAGTTTGACCGGGGGGGGTAGTACGCAGTATTTT; CDR3: CASSLTGGGSTQYF
D: .; V: TRBV27; J: TRBJ2-7; size: .; DNA: TGTGCCAGCAGTTCCGCGGCGGCGGGGTTCTACGAGCAGTACTTC; CDR3: CASSSAAAGFYEQYF
D: .; V: TRBV4-1; J: TRBJ2-7; size: .; DNA: TGCGCCAGCAGCCAATCACTGGGTAACGAGGGCTACGAGCAGTACTTC; CDR3: CASSQSLGNEGYEQYF
D: .; V: TRBV29-1; J: TRBJ2-2; size: .; DNA: TGCAGCGTTGAACCGGCTAGAGAGCTGTTTTTT; CDR3: CSVEPARELFF